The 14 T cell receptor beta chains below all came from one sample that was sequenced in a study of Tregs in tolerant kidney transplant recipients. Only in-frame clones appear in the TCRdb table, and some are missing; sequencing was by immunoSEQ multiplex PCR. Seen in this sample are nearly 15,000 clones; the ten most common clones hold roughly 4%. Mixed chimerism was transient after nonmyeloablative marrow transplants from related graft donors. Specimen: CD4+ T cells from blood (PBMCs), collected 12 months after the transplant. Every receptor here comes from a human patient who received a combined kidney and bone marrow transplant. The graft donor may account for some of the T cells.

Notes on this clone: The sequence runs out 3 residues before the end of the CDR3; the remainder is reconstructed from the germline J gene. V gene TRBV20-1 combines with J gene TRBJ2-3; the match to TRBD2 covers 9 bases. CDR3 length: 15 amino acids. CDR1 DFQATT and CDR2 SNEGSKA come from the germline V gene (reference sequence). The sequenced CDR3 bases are TGCAGCAAACTTTCTAGCGGGGCAAGCACAGATACG. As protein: CSKLSSGASTDT. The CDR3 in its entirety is CSKLSSGASTDTQYF.

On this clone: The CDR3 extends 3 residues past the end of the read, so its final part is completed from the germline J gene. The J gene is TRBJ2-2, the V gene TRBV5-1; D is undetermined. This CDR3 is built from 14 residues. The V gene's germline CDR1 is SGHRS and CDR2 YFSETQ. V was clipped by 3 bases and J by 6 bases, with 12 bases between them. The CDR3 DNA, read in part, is TGCGCCAGCAGCTCCGGGTTAGTCGCCGGGGAG. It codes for CASSSGLVAGE. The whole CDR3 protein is CASSSGLVAGELFF.

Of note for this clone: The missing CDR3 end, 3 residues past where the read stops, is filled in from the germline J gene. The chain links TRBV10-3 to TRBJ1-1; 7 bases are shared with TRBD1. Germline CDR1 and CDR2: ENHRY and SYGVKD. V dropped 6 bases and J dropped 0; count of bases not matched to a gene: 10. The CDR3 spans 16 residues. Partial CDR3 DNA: TGTGCCATCAGGACAGATACAGGGGCCTTGAACACTGAA. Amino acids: CAIRTDTGALNTE. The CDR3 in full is CAIRTDTGALNTEAFF.

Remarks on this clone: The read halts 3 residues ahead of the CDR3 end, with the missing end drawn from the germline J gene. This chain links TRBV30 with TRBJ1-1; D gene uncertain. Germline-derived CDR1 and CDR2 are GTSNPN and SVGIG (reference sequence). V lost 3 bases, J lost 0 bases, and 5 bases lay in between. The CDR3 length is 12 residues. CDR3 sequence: CAWSGLNTEAFF. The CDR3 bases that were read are TGTGCCTGGAGCGGGTTGAACACTGAA.

The CDR3 reads CASSLGSGRTDTQYF. The sequenced part of the CDR3 DNA is TGTGCCAGCAGCTTAGGTAGCGGGCGAACAGATACG. This chain uses TRBV7-2 with TRBJ2-3; TRBD2 aligns across 7 bases. The CDR3 end lies 3 residues beyond the end of the read and is filled in from the germline J gene. The ends lost 1 base at V and 3 bases at J; junction bases unmatched: 4. The CDR3 is 15 residues long. The germline gives CDR1 SGHTA, CDR2 FQGNSA. The variable domain in full, completed from reference TRBV7-2 and TRBJ2-3, reads GAGVSQSPSNKVTEKGKDVELRCDPISGHTALYWYRQSLGQGLEFLIYFQGNSAPDKSGLPSDRFSAERTGGSVSTLTIQRTQQEDSAVYLCASSLGSGRTDTQYFGPGTRLTVL.

CDR3 DNA, as far as it was read: TGCAGTGCGGTACAGGGGGACACCGGGGAG. As protein: CSAVQGDTGE. The whole CDR3 reads CSAVQGDTGELFF. The chain couples TRBV20-1 to TRBJ2-2, with 8 positions matching TRBD1. The read gets to within 3 residues of the CDR3 end, and the germline J gene fills in the rest. V dropped 6 bases and J dropped 3; count of bases not matched to a gene: 3. This CDR3 is 13 amino acids long. Germline V lookup: CDR1 DFQATT, CDR2 SNEGSKA (reference sequence).

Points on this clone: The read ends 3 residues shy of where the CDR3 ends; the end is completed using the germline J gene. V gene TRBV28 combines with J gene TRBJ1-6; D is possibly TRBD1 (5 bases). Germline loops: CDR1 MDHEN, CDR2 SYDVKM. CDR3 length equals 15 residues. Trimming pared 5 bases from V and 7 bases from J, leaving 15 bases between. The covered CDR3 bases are TGTGCCAGCAGTACCGGAGGGGCCCGGAATTCACCC. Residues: CASSTGGARNSP. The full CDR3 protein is CASSTGGARNSPLHF.

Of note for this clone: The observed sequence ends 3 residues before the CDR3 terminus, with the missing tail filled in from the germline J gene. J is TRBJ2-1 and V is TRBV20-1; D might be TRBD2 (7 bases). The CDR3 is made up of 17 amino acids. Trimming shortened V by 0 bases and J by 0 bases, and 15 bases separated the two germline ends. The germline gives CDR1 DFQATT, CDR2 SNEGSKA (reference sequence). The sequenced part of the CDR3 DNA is TGCAGTGCTAGAGATTCGGGCGGGGGCCGCTCCTACAATGAG. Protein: CSARDSGGGRSYNE. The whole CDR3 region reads CSARDSGGGRSYNEQFF.

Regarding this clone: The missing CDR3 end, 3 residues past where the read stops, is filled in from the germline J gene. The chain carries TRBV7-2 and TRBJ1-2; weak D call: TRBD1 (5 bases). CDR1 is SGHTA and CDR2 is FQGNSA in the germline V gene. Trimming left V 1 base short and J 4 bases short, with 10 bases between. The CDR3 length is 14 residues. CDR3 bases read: TGTGCCAGCAGCTTAGGCCCAGGGCCCTATGGC. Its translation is CASSLGPGPYG. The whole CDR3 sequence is CASSLGPGPYGYTF.

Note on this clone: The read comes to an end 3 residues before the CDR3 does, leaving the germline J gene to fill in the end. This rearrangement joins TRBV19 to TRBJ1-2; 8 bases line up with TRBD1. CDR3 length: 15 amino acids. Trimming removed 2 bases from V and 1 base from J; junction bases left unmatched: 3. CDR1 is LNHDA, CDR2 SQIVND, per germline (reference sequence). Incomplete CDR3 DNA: TGTGCCAGTAGTATAAGGACAGGGTATAACTATGGC. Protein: CASSIRTGYNYG. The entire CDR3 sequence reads CASSIRTGYNYGYTF.

The sequenced CDR3 bases are TGTGCCAGCAGCTTAGGCGGAGGCTATCTCGCGGGAGGAGAGACC. Protein: CASSLGGGYLAGGET. The whole CDR3 sequence reads CASSLGGGYLAGGETQYF. The chain is built from TRBV7-8 and TRBJ2-5, with 8 bases lining up with TRBD2. From the germline J gene comes the end of the CDR3, since the read stops 3 residues before it. Germline V gives CDR1 SGHVS, CDR2 FQNEAQ. CDR3 length: 18 amino acids. V shed 1 base and J 4 bases; nucleotides not matched to a gene: 14.

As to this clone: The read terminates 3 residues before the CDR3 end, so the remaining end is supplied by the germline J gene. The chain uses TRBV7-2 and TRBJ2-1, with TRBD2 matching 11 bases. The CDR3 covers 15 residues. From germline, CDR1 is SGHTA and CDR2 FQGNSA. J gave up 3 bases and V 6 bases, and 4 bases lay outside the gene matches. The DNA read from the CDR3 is TGTGCCAGCAGGACTAGCGGGGACATCTACAATGAG. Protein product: CASRTSGDIYNE. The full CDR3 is CASRTSGDIYNEQFF.

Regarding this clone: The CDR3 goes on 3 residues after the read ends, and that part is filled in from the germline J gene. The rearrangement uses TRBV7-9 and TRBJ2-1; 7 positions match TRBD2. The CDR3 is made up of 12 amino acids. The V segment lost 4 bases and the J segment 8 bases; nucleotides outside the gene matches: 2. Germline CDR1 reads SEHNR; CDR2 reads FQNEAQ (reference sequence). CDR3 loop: CASSSAGDEQFF. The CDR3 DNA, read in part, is TGTGCCAGCAGCTCCGCGGGGGATGAG.

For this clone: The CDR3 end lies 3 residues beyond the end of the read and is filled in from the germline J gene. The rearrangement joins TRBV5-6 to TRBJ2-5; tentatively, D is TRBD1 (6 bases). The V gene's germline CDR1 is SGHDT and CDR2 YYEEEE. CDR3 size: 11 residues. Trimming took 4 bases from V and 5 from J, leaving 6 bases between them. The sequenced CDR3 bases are TGTGCCAGCAGCAGGGGGGAGACC. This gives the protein CASSRGET. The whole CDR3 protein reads CASSRGETQYF.